These T cell receptor beta chains were read from a single sample in a study of early T cells in non-severe SARS-CoV-2 infection. TCRdb re-called the 5' RACE reads with MiXCR, one entry per CDR3 protein. The table lists about 22,000 distinct CDR3 sequences, under 4.5% of them singletons, with almost 1.5% in the top ten. The sequenced material came from whole blood. These receptors were taken from an adult who was a healthcare worker with PCR-confirmed SARS-CoV-2 infection or an uninfected control (not recorded which). The CDR3 runs from the conserved cysteine through the conserved F or W. A D gene is named only where the DNA matches it firmly. Clone size, where shown, is once, few, many, or a class for clones that have expanded.

j_call | v_call | d_call | clone_size | cdr3_nt | cdr3_aa
TRBJ2-7 | TRBV27 | . | many | TGTGCCAGCCGCCGTCAGGAGGAATCCTACGAGCAGTACTTC | CASRRQEESYEQYF
TRBJ2-5 | TRBV7-9 | TRBD2 | many | TGTGCCAGCAGCGCGACTAGCGGGTCCTCCGGTCGTGAGACCCAGTACTTC | CASSATSGSSGRETQYF
TRBJ2-3 | TRBV11-2 | TRBD2 | many | TGTGCCAGCAGCGCGAGACTAGCGGGGTTCCCGGATACGCAGTATTTT | CASSARLAGFPDTQYF
TRBJ2-7 | TRBV5-1 | TRBD1 | many | TGCGCCAGCAGTCCCACACTGGACAGGAATCTCCCCGAGCAGTACTTC | CASSPTLDRNLPEQYF
TRBJ2-6 | TRBV7-9 | . | many | TGTGCCAGCAGCTCACCTGGGGCCAACGTCCTGACTTTC | CASSSPGANVLTF
TRBJ2-2 | TRBV7-6 | TRBD1 | many | TGTGCCAGCAGCTTAGGAGCGGGACAGGGCACCGGGGAGCTGTTTTTT | CASSLGAGQGTGELFF
TRBJ2-1 | TRBV6-1 | . | many | TGTGCCAGCAGTGAAATCCCGGGGGATGCATACAATGAGCAGTTCTTC | CASSEIPGDAYNEQFF
TRBJ1-6 | TRBV6-5 | . | many | TGTACCAGCAGTAGAACGACACATAATTCACCCCTCCACTTT | CTSSRTTHNSPLHF
TRBJ2-3 | TRBV7-2 | TRBD2 | many | TGTGCCAGCAGCACCGGACTAGCGGGGGACACAGATACGCAGTATTTT | CASSTGLAGDTDTQYF
TRBJ1-2 | TRBV19 | . | medium-sized | TGTGCCAGTAAAGAGGCAGCTTCCTATGGCTACACCTTC | CASKEAASYGYTF
TRBJ2-3 | TRBV7-9 | TRBD2 | few | TGTGCCAGCAGCTTGGTAGCGGGGGGCACAGATACGCAGTATTTT | CASSLVAGGTDTQYF
TRBJ2-2 | TRBV5-6 | . | many | TGTGCCAGCAGCTTTCTCCTGCTAACGAACACCGGGGAGCTGTTTTTT | CASSFLLLTNTGELFF
TRBJ2-1 | TRBV7-2 | . | many | TGTGCCAGCAGCTTAAGAATGCAGGACGAGCAGTTCTTC | CASSLRMQDEQFF
TRBJ2-1 | TRBV9 | . | medium-sized | TGTGCCAGCAGCGTCCGGACTGACCTGGGTGAGCAGTTCTTC | CASSVRTDLGEQFF
TRBJ1-2 | TRBV5-1 | TRBD1 | many | TGCGCCAGCAGCATCGGGACAGGATATGGCTACACCTTC | CASSIGTGYGYTF
TRBJ2-6 | TRBV4-2 | . | many | TGTGCCAGCAGCCAAGATGGGGTCTCTGGGGCCAACGTCCTGACTTTC | CASSQDGVSGANVLTF
TRBJ2-1 | TRBV19 | . | many | TGTGCCAGTAGTCATGGGCCCTTAGGAGCGGCCAGCTCCTACAATGAGCAGTTCTTC | CASSHGPLGAASSYNEQFF
TRBJ2-7 | TRBV4-3 | . | many | TGCGCCAGCAGCCCTACCTGGGACACTTCCTACGAGCAGTACTTC | CASSPTWDTSYEQYF
TRBJ2-5 | TRBV5-4 | TRBD2 | many | TGTGCCAGCAGCTTGCCGCGCGGGGGGTCCCAAGAGACCCAGTACTTC | CASSLPRGGSQETQYF
TRBJ2-2 | TRBV20-1 | TRBD2 | many | TGCAGTGCTAGAGATCCCCTAGCGGGGTTGAACACCGGGGAGCTGTTTTTT | CSARDPLAGLNTGELFF
TRBJ1-3 | TRBV29-1 | . | . | TGCGGGGGCGGCGGCGGTTCTGAAAACACCATATATTTT | CGGGGGSENTIYF
TRBJ1-3 | TRBV7-6 | . | many | TGTGCCAGCAGCTCGTGGGGAAGGGACACCATATATTTT | CASSSWGRDTIYF
TRBJ2-5 | TRBV30 | . | few | TGTGCCTGGAGTGTACCTGGGCGAGAGACCCAGTACTTC | CAWSVPGRETQYF
TRBJ1-4 | TRBV11-2 | . | many | TGTGCCAGCAGCCTCCGAAGGGAAAAACTGTTTTTT | CASSLRREKLFF
TRBJ1-3 | TRBV12-3/TRBV12-4 | TRBD1 | many | TGTGCCAGCAGTGAACAGGGGGCTGGAAACACCATATATTTT | CASSEQGAGNTIYF
TRBJ2-3 | TRBV3-1 | . | few | TGTGCCAGCAGGTGGGGTGATACGCAGTATTTT | CASRWGDTQYF
TRBJ2-3 | TRBV2 | TRBD2 | many | TGTGCCAGCAACGCGGGACTAGCGGTTACAGATACGCAGTATTTT | CASNAGLAVTDTQYF
TRBJ2-3 | TRBV9 | TRBD2 | . | TGTGCCAGCAGCGTAGGGCCTAGCGGGGGGGCAGATACGCAGTATTTT | CASSVGPSGGADTQYF
TRBJ2-2 | TRBV30 | . | few | TGTGCCTGGAGCGTTGGTGCCGGGGAGCTGTTTTTT | CAWSVGAGELFF
TRBJ2-1 | TRBV2 | TRBD1 | many | TGTGCCAGCAGAGAAAGACAGGGGATCAATGAGCAGTTCTTC | CASRERQGINEQFF
TRBJ1-1 | TRBV10-2 | . | many | TGCGCCAGCAGTGAGCTGCAACAGGGCAGGGGTACTGAAGCTTTCTTT | CASSELQQGRGTEAFF
TRBJ1-2 | TRBV7-9 | . | many | TGTGCCAGCAGCTTAGAACGTGGGGTTAACTATGGCTACACCTTC | CASSLERGVNYGYTF
TRBJ2-7 | TRBV20-1 | TRBD1 | many | TGCAGTGCTAGAGATAGGACAGGGGGACCCTACGAGCAGTACTTC | CSARDRTGGPYEQYF
TRBJ2-7 | TRBV18 | TRBD2 | medium-sized | TGTGCCAGCTCCCCCCCTTTACTAGCGGGGGCCTACTACGAGCAGTACTTC | CASSPPLLAGAYYEQYF
TRBJ2-5 | TRBV2 | TRBD1 | many | TGTGCCAGCACAAAAGGACAGGGGGCATTTTTGGAGACCCAGTACTTC | CASTKGQGAFLETQYF
TRBJ1-4 | TRBV5-1 | . | . | TGCGCCAGCAGCTCATCGGCCCCAGGGTATGAAAAACTGTTTTTT | CASSSSAPGYEKLFF
TRBJ1-5 | TRBV28 | . | many | TGTGCCAGCAGTTTGGGTGGTCAGCCCCAGCATTTT | CASSLGGQPQHF
TRBJ1-1 | TRBV4-2 | . | medium-sized | TGTGCCAGCAGCCAAGACGGGGTCACTGAAGCTTTCTTT | CASSQDGVTEAFF
TRBJ2-1 | TRBV19 | . | . | TGTGCCAGTAGTATAGACCTATACCCGGACAGCTCGGGATACAATGAGCAGTTCTTC | CASSIDLYPDSSGYNEQFF
TRBJ1-2 | TRBV12-3/TRBV12-4 | . | many | TGTGCCAGCAGTTTTAGACAGGTCCCTTTTGGCTACACCTTC | CASSFRQVPFGYTF
TRBJ2-7 | TRBV20-1 | . | few | TGCAGTGCTAGAGTATCGCACGAGCAGTACTTC | CSARVSHEQYF
TRBJ2-7 | TRBV11-2 | TRBD2 | medium-sized | TGTGCCAGCAGCTCATGGGATGGCGGGGGAATTTACGAGCAGTACTTC | CASSSWDGGGIYEQYF
TRBJ2-7 | TRBV7-9 | . | few | TGTGCCAGCAGCTTAGCAGGTGGTGACTACGAGCAGTACTTC | CASSLAGGDYEQYF
TRBJ2-5 | TRBV3-1 | . | few | TGTGCCAGCGGAACGGGGGTTCGGGAGACCCAGTACTTC | CASGTGVRETQYF
TRBJ2-3 | TRBV29-1 | . | many | TGCAGCGTTGGAGTTTTGGATACGCAGTATTTT | CSVGVLDTQYF
TRBJ1-1 | TRBV18 | . | . | TGTGCCAGCTCACCACTCTACCAACTTCGGGGAACTGAAGCTTTCTTT | CASSPLYQLRGTEAFF
TRBJ2-7 | TRBV20-1 | . | many | TGCAGCGGAGGTTTTGGGCCAGGGGAGCAGTACTTC | CSGGFGPGEQYF
TRBJ2-1 | TRBV20-1 | TRBD2 | many | TGCAGTGCTCAAGACGGGACTAGCGGGGGGTTGGAGGTCTTC | CSAQDGTSGGLEVF
TRBJ1-1 | TRBV6-5 | . | few | TGTGCCAGCAGTTCCACGGGAGGAGGTCTTATGAACACTGAAGCTTTCTTT | CASSSTGGGLMNTEAFF
TRBJ2-7 | TRBV7-9 | TRBD1 | many | TGTGCCAGCAGCCCCAGGGACAGCGCCTACGAGCAGTACTTC | CASSPRDSAYEQYF
TRBJ1-1 | TRBV5-4 | . | many | TGTGCCAGCAGCTTGGTGCGTGAGGGTGAAGCTTTCTTT | CASSLVREGEAFF